The 2 T cell receptor beta chains listed next were all sequenced from one sample in a study of shared clonotypes between healthy human individuals. The naive CD8 population came from CD45RO-negative cells selected for CCR7, without terminally differentiated effector memory CD45RA+ cells. Using immunoSEQ multiplex PCR, the repertoire was profiled, and TCRdb retains in-frame clones only, with some absent. This sample has 750,000 to 1,000,000 clones, with 92% found just once. The specimen sequenced was naive CD8+ T cells sorted from blood. The receptors originated from a man aged 30-40 years in good health.

The CDR3 loop reads CASSTPLSVGSYEQYF. Written as DNA, the CDR3 is TGTGCCAGCAGCACCCCTCTTTCGGTAGGCTCCTACGAGCAGTACTTC. V gene TRBV7-9 combines with J gene TRBJ2-7; no firm D call. Germline V gene data show CDR1 as SEHNR and CDR2 as FQNEAQ (reference sequence). Trimming stripped 5 bases from V and 0 bases from J, with 17 bases between. There are 16 residues in the CDR3.

Comments on this clone: The same CDR3 arises from other DNA sequences in this sample as well. This chain uses TRBV29-1 with TRBJ1-1; D not resolved. The germline V and J ends were trimmed by 1 base and 1 base, with 4 bases remaining between them. CDR3 length equals 12 residues. Per the germline V gene, CDR1 is SQVTM and CDR2 is ANQGSEA. The CDR3 nucleotides are TGCAGCGTTGAAGGACAGAACACTGAAGCTTTCTTT. Its protein is CSVEGQNTEAFF.